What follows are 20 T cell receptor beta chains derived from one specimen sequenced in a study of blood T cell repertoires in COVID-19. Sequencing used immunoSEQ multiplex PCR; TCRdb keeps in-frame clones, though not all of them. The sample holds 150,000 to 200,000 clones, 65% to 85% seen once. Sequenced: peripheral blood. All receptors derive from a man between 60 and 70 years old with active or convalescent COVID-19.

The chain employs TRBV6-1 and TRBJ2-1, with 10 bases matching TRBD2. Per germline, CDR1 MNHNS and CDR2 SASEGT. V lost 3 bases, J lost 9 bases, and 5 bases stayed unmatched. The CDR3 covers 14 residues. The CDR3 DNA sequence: TGTGCCAGCAGTGACCTAGCGGGGGTGAGTGAGCAGTTCTTC. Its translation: CASSDLAGVSEQFF.

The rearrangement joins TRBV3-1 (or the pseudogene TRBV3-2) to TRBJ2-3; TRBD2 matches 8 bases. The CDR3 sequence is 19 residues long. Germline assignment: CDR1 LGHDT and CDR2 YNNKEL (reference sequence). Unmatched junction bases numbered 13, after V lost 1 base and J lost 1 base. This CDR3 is CASSQVPPLAGWGTDTQYF. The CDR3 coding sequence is TGTGCCAGCAGCCAAGTTCCCCCATTAGCGGGGTGGGGCACAGATACGCAGTATTTT.

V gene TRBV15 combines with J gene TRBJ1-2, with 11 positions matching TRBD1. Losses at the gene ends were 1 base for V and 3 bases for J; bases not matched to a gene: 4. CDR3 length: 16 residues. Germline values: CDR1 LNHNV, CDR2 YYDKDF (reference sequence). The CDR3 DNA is TGTGCCACCAGCAGAGCGGGGACAGGGGGGTACTATGGCTACACCTTC. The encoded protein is CATSRAGTGGYYGYTF. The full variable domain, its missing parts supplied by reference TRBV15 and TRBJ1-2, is DAMVIQNPRYQVTQFGKPVTLSCSQTLNHNVMYWYQQKSSQAPKLLFHYYDKDFNNEADTPDNFQSRRPNTSFCFLDIRSPGLGDTAMYLCATSRAGTGGYYGYTFGSGTRLTVV.

CDR3 protein: CASSPRTNNEQFF. The CDR3 bases are TGTGCCAGCAGCCCGCGGACAAACAATGAGCAGTTCTTC. The V gene is TRBV28, the J gene TRBJ2-1; tentative D call: TRBD1 (5 bases). The CDR3 totals 13 residues. V was shortened by 6 bases and J by 5 bases, with 11 bases between the two germline ends. CDR1 is MDHEN and CDR2 is SYDVKM in the germline V gene.

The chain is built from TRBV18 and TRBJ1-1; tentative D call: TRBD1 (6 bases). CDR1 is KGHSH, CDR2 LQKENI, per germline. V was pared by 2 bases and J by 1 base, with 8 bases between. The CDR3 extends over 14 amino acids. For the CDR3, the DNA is TGTGCCAGCTCACCAAGCAGGGGGAACACTGAAGCTTTCTTT. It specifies CASSPSRGNTEAFF.

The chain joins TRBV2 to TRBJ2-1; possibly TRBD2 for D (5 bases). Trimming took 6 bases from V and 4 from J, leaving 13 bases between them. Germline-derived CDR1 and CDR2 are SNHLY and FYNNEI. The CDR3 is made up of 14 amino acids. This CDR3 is CASSRLGGYNEQFF. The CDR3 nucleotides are TGTGCCAGCAGCCGGCTAGGCGGGTACAATGAGCAGTTCTTC.

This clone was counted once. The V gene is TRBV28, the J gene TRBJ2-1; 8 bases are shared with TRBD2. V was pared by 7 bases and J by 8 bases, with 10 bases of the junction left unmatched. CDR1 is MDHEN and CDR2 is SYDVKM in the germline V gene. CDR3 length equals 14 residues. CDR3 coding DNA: TGTGCCAGCACGCCAGGGATAGCGGGATATGAGCAGTTCTTC. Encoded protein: CASTPGIAGYEQFF.

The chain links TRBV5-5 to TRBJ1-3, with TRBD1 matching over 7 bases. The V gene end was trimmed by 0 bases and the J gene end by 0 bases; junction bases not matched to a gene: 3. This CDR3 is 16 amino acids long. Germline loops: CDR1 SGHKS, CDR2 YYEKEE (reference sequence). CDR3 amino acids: CASSLGQGHSGNTIYF. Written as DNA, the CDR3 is TGTGCCAGCAGCTTGGGACAGGGTCACTCTGGAAACACCATATATTTT. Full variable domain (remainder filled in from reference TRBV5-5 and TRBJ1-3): DAGVTQSPTHLIKTRGQQVTLRCSPISGHKSVSWYQQVLGQGPQFIFQYYEKEERGRGNFPDRFSARQFPNYSSELNVNALLLGDSALYLCASSLGQGHSGNTIYFGEGSWLTVV.

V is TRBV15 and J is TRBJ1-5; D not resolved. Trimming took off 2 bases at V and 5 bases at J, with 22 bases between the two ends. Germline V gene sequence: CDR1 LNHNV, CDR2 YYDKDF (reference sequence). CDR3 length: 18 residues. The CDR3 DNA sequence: TGTGCCACCAGCAGATCCATCACGAAGGAGCTCACCGATCAGCCCCAGCATTTT. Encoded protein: CATSRSITKELTDQPQHF.

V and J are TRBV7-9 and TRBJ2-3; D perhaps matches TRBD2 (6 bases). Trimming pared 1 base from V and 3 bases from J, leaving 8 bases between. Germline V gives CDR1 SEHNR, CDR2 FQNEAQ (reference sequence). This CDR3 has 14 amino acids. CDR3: CASSLGLGTDTQYF. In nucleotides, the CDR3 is TGTGCCAGCAGCTTAGGACTAGGAACAGATACGCAGTATTTT.

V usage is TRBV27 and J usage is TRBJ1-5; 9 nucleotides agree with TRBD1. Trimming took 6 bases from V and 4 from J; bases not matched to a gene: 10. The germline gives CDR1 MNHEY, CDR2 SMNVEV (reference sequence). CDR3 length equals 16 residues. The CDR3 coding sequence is TGTGCCAGCAGCCAAACAGGGGGCGTTATTAATCAGCCCCAGCATTTT. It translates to CASSQTGGVINQPQHF.

CDR3: CASSLGRGGAEAFF. The CDR3 nucleotides read TGTGCCAGCAGCTTAGGGCGGGGTGGGGCTGAAGCTTTCTTT. The rearrangement links TRBV7-9 to TRBJ1-1; D remains ambiguous. V was shortened by 1 base and J by 6 bases, with 12 bases between the two germline ends. The CDR3 contains 14 residues. Germline V gene sequence: CDR1 SEHNR, CDR2 FQNEAQ (reference sequence). The entire variable domain, with the rest obtained from reference TRBV7-9 and TRBJ1-1, is as follows: DTGVSQNPRHKITKRGQNVTFRCDPISEHNRLYWYRQTLGQGPEFLTYFQNEAQLEKSRLLSDRFSAERPKGSFSTLEIQRTEQGDSAMYLCASSLGRGGAEAFFGQGTRLTVV.

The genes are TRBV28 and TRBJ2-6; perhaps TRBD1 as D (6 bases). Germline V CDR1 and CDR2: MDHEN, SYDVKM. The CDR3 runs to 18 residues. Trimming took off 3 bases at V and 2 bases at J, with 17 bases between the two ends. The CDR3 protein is CASSLFLQGSTGANVLTF. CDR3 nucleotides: TGTGCCAGCAGTTTGTTTCTCCAGGGGTCGACTGGGGCCAACGTCCTGACTTTC.

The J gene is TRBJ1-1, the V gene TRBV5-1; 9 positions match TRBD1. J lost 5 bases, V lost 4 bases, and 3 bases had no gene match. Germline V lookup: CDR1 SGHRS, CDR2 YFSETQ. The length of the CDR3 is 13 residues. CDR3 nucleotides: TGCGCCAGCAGCCGACAGGGGGTTACTGAAGCTTTCTTT. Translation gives CASSRQGVTEAFF.

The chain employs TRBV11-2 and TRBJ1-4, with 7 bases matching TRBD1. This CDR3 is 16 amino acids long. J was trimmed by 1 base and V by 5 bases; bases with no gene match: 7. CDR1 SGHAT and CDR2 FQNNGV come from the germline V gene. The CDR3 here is CASSPPRTGTNEKLFF. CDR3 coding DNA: TGTGCCAGCAGCCCGCCACGGACAGGAACTAATGAAAAACTGTTTTTT.

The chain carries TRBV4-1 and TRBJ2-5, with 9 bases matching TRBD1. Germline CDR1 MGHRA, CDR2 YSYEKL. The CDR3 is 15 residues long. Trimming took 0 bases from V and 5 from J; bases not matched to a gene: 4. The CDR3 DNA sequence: TGCGCCAGCAGCCAAGATGGGACAGGGAGGGAGACCCAGTACTTC. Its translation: CASSQDGTGRETQYF.

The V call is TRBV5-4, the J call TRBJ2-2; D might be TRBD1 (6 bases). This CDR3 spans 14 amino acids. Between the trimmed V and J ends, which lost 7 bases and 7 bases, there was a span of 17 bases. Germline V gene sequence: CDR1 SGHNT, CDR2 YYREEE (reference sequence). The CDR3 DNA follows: TGTGCCAGCCGTCGGACAGCCACTGGCGGGGAGCTGTTTTTT. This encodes CASRRTATGGELFF.

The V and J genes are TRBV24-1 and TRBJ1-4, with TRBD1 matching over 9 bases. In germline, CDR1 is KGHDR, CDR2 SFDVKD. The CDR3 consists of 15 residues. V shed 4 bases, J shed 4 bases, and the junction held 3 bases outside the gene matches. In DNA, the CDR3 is TGTGCCACCAGTGACTCGGGACAGGGTAATGAAAAACTGTTTTTT. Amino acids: CATSDSGQGNEKLFF.

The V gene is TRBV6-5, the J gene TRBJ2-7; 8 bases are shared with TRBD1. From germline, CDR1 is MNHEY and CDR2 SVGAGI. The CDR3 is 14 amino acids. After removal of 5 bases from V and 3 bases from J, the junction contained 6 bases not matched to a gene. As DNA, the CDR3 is TGTGCCAGCAGTCTTTGGACAGGGAGCTACGAGCAGTACTTC. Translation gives CASSLWTGSYEQYF.

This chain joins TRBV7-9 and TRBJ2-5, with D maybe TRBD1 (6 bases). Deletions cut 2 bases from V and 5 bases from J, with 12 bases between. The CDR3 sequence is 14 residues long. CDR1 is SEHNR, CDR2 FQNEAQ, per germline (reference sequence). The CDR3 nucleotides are TGTGCCAGCAGCTTACCGACAGGCCGGGAGACCCAGTACTTC. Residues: CASSLPTGRETQYF.